The 21 T cell receptor beta chains listed next were all sequenced from one sample in a study of blood T cell repertoires in COVID-19 (dated by TCRdb to the early 2020s). The library came from the immunoSEQ multiplex PCR assay. TCRdb obtained this table from immuneACCESS and retained in-frame rearrangements with V and J assigned. These tables miss some clones; where compared with another copy, unresolved V genes account for less than half of the shortfall, and the remainder is unexplained. For this sample the table gives over 250,000 clones, of which approximately 91% were detected only once. The ten most abundant clones make up around 2.5% of the sample. The sample consisted of peripheral blood. The receptors come from a person between 18 and 30 years old with COVID-19, enrolled during active disease.

This chain links TRBV7-9 with TRBJ2-5; D perhaps matches TRBD2 (5 bases). The V gene's germline CDR1 is SEHNR and CDR2 FQNEAQ (reference sequence). V lost 4 bases, J lost 5 bases, and 8 bases lay in between. There are 12 residues in the CDR3. The CDR3 protein is CASSSAGETQYF. The CDR3 DNA reads as TGTGCCAGCAGCTCGGCGGGTGAGACCCAGTACTTC. The entire variable domain, with the rest obtained from reference TRBV7-9 and TRBJ2-5, is as follows: DTGVSQNPRHKITKRGQNVTFRCDPISEHNRLYWYRQTLGQGPEFLTYFQNEAQLEKSRLLSDRFSAERPKGSFSTLEIQRTEQGDSAMYLCASSSAGETQYFGPGTRLLVL.

The rearrangement uses TRBV28 and TRBJ1-2; no definite D call. Germline lookup yields CDR1 MDHEN and CDR2 SYDVKM. The CDR3 length is 16 residues. The V and J ends lost 6 bases and 1 base respectively, with 18 bases between them. This CDR3 reads CASRLQGQRVNYGYTF. The DNA of the CDR3 is TGTGCCAGCAGACTCCAAGGCCAGAGGGTTAACTATGGCTACACCTTC.

The rearrangement uses TRBV28 and TRBJ2-2; weak D call: TRBD1 (5 bases). Trimming took 3 bases from V and 3 from J, leaving 8 bases between them. Germline V gives CDR1 MDHEN, CDR2 SYDVKM. The CDR3 length is 14 residues. The CDR3 DNA is TGTGCCAGCAGTTTGGGGCACTACACCGGGGAGCTGTTTTTT. It codes for CASSLGHYTGELFF.

The chain carries TRBV5-1 and TRBJ2-1; 8 bases align to TRBD2. The CDR3 spans 15 residues. The germline V gene encodes CDR1 SGHRS and CDR2 YFSETQ. J was trimmed by 2 bases and V by 5 bases; bases with no gene match: 6. The CDR3: CASRRAGGAYNEQFF. The CDR3 DNA reads as TGCGCCAGCAGAAGGGCGGGAGGCGCCTACAATGAGCAGTTCTTC. The variable domain in full, completed from reference TRBV5-1 and TRBJ2-1, reads KAGVTQTPRYLIKTRGQQVTLSCSPISGHRSVSWYQQTPGQGLQFLFEYFSETQRNKGNFPGRFSGRQFSNSRSEMNVSTLELGDSALYLCASRRAGGAYNEQFFGPGTRLTVL.

This clone was recorded only once. V is TRBV28 and J is TRBJ2-1; 10 nucleotides match TRBD2. This CDR3 spans 16 amino acids. Germline V gene data show CDR1 as MDHEN and CDR2 as SYDVKM. V gave up 8 bases and J gave up 3 bases; unmatched junction bases: 10. The CDR3 loop is CASHGRLAGGYNEQFF. The CDR3 DNA sequence: TGTGCCAGCCACGGGAGATTAGCGGGAGGCTACAATGAGCAGTTCTTC.

The rearrangement joins TRBV6-6 to TRBJ1-2; D might be TRBD1 (6 bases). The CDR3 has 14 residues. V lost 2 bases and J lost 2, with 9 bases in between. CDR1 MNHNY and CDR2 SVGAGI come from the germline V gene (reference sequence). CDR3 coding DNA: TGTGCCAGCAGTTACAAGACAGGAAACTATGGCTACACCTTC. It is translated as CASSYKTGNYGYTF.

The V and J genes are TRBV4-1 and TRBJ1-2, with D hard to call. CDR3 length equals 14 residues. V was clipped by 6 bases and J by 2 bases, with 13 bases between them. The germline gives CDR1 MGHRA, CDR2 YSYEKL. This CDR3 reads CASRTTGSNYGYTF. The CDR3 DNA reads as TGCGCCAGCAGAACCACCGGGTCAAACTATGGCTACACCTTC.

V is TRBV11-3 and J is TRBJ1-1; a weak D match, TRBD1 (6 bases). This CDR3 contains 15 residues. Trimming shortened V by 5 bases and J by 1 base, and 14 bases separated the two germline ends. Germline assignment: CDR1 SGHNT and CDR2 YENEEA. The CDR3 sequence is CASSRGARGNTEAFF. DNA of the CDR3: TGTGCCAGCAGCCGGGGGGCCAGGGGGAACACTGAAGCTTTCTTT.

This rearrangement joins TRBV24-1 to TRBJ2-1; 10 bases line up with TRBD2. Germline lookup yields CDR1 KGHDR and CDR2 SFDVKD. Trimming at V came to 1 base and at J to 8 bases, leaving 7 bases not matched to a gene. This CDR3 contains 16 residues. CDR3 bases: TGTGCCACCAGTGATTTTTCGGCTAGCGGGAGCGATGAGCAGTTCTTC. Its protein is CATSDFSASGSDEQFF.

The V call is TRBV25-1, the J call TRBJ2-1, with a possible D match to TRBD1 (6 bases). V was clipped by 4 bases and J by 4 bases, with 17 bases between them. This CDR3 is built from 16 residues. Germline CDR1 is MGHDK and CDR2 is SYGVNS. The DNA for the CDR3 is TGTGCCAGCAGTGGGACCGGGACACCTCCGTACAATGAGCAGTTCTTC. This encodes CASSGTGTPPYNEQFF.

V and J are TRBV5-1 and TRBJ2-3; D gene ambiguous. The V gene's germline CDR1 is SGHRS and CDR2 YFSETQ. The V and J ends lost 5 bases and 3 bases respectively, with 10 bases between them. The CDR3 is 13 residues long. CDR3 sequence (DNA): TGCGCCAGCAGAAGAGAGGTAACAGATACGCAGTATTTT. This sequence encodes CASRREVTDTQYF.

This clone is a singleton in its sample. This rearrangement joins TRBV4-1 to TRBJ2-1; D gene unclear. Germline-derived CDR1 and CDR2 are MGHRA and YSYEKL. This CDR3 is 14 amino acids long. Trimming shortened V by 5 bases and J by 0 bases, and 8 bases separated the two germline ends. The CDR3 here is CASSSPSSYNEQFF. The CDR3 nucleotides read TGCGCCAGCAGCAGTCCGAGCTCCTACAATGAGCAGTTCTTC.

This clone was detected a few times. The V call is TRBV7-6, the J call TRBJ2-3, with a weak D call TRBD2 (6 bases). CDR1 SGHVS and CDR2 FNYEAQ come from the germline V gene. CDR3 length: 15 residues. The V end lost 5 bases, the J end lost 0 bases, and 12 bases lay between the germline ends. CDR3 nucleotide sequence: TGTGCCAGCAGCCTCTTGACTAGTAGCACAGATACGCAGTATTTT. As protein: CASSLLTSSTDTQYF.

The J gene is TRBJ1-4, the V gene TRBV10-3; D remains unclear. V lost 0 bases and J lost 7, with 9 bases in between. This CDR3 is built from 14 residues. Germline V gene lookup returns CDR1 ENHRY and CDR2 SYGVKD. The CDR3 spells CAISESGRGEKLFF. The DNA of the CDR3 is TGTGCCATCAGTGAGTCGGGTCGGGGTGAAAAACTGTTTTTT.

The gene calls are TRBV18 and TRBJ1-2, with TRBD1 matching over 9 bases. This CDR3 is built from 15 residues. The junction had 6 bases not matched to a gene; V was cut back by 4 bases and J by 3 bases. Germline V gene lookup returns CDR1 KGHSH and CDR2 LQKENI. This CDR3 is CASSRGQGFDYGYTF. The DNA for the CDR3 is TGTGCCAGCTCACGGGGACAGGGATTTGACTATGGCTACACCTTC.

The CDR3 DNA reads TGTGCCAGCAGCCCCGGGACAGGGGACCACTATGGCTACACCTTC. This gives the protein CASSPGTGDHYGYTF. The chain is built from TRBV7-9 and TRBJ1-2; the match to TRBD1 covers 10 bases. The CDR3 contains 15 residues. V was clipped by 5 bases and J by 3 bases; unmatched bases: 6. Looked up from germline, CDR1 is SEHNR and CDR2 is FQNEAQ (reference sequence).

J is TRBJ2-2 and V is TRBV3-1 (or the pseudogene TRBV3-2); 8 bases align to TRBD2. There are 15 residues in the CDR3. Per germline, CDR1 LGHDT and CDR2 YNNKEL (reference sequence). With 3 bases clipped from V and 5 bases from J, the junction kept 5 bases outside the gene matches. CDR3 protein: CASSQASGRTGELFF. The DNA of the CDR3 is TGTGCCAGCAGCCAGGCTAGCGGGCGAACCGGGGAGCTGTTTTTT.

The V call is TRBV2, the J call TRBJ1-5; no clear D. Trimming left V 2 bases short and J 10 bases short, with 6 bases between. The CDR3 runs to 11 residues. Germline V gives CDR1 SNHLY, CDR2 FYNNEI. CDR3 nucleotides: TGTGCCAGCAGTGAAACGGGACCCCAGCATTTT. Amino acid sequence: CASSETGPQHF.

The chain has TRBV19 and TRBJ1-5, with 7 bases lining up with TRBD1. The CDR3 is 15 amino acids. V lost 5 bases to trimming and J lost 1 base; unmatched junction nucleotides: 5. Germline V CDR1 and CDR2: LNHDA, SQIVND (reference sequence). CDR3 DNA sequence: TGTGCCAGTAGTGAGACAGGGAAAAGCAATCAGCCCCAGCATTTT. Translation: CASSETGKSNQPQHF.

The rearrangement links TRBV30 to TRBJ2-1; D is ambiguous. CDR1 and CDR2 from the germline V gene are GTSNPN and SVGIG (reference sequence). Deletions cut 1 base from V and 15 bases from J, with 16 bases between. The CDR3 contains 12 residues. The CDR3 reads CAWSGATSLLFF. CDR3 sequence (DNA): TGTGCCTGGAGTGGGGCGACCTCCCTGCTGTTCTTC.

V gene TRBV3-1 (or the pseudogene TRBV3-2) combines with J gene TRBJ2-7; a weak D match, TRBD1 (5 bases). Between the trimmed V and J ends, which lost 6 bases and 6 bases, there was a span of 12 bases. CDR3 length: 12 amino acids. Per germline, CDR1 LGHDT and CDR2 YNNKEL (reference sequence). The CDR3 here is CASRDSGSEQYF. The CDR3 DNA is TGTGCCAGCAGAGACTCAGGGTCCGAGCAGTACTTC.